Listed below are T cell receptor beta chains from one sample, sequenced in a study of cytomegalovirus exposure and HLA in healthy donors. The repertoire was sequenced with immunoSEQ multiplex PCR; TCRdb's copy has only in-frame clones and lacks some. The profile shows approximately 190,000 clones, roughly 80% of them singletons. Sequenced material: PBMCs. Receptors originate from a man aged 35 to 55 in good health and CMV-seropositive. CDR3s include the opening cysteine and the closing phenylalanine or tryptophan. The D gene is left open where the match is weak. Some rows have no size entry. The others give once, few or many, or a class for an expanded clone.

once	TRBV7-2	TRBD2	TRBJ2-5	TGTGCCAGCAACGCGGCGGGGGGGCAAGAGACCCAGTACTTC	CASNAAGGQETQYF
.	TRBV6-5	.	TRBJ2-5	TGTGCCAGCAGCAGGGGACACCTATACCAAGAGACCCAGTACTTC	CASSRGHLYQETQYF
.	TRBV5-4	.	TRBJ1-2	TGTGCCAGCAGCTCCTCAGATAACTATGGCTACACCTTC	CASSSSDNYGYTF
.	TRBV7-6	.	TRBJ1-1	TGTGCCAGCAGCTTACAGGCTTACACTGAAGCTTTCTTT	CASSLQAYTEAFF
.	TRBV27	TRBD1	TRBJ2-4	TGTGCCAGCAGTTTAACCGGGACAGGGGACCAGTACTTC	CASSLTGTGDQYF
.	TRBV9	TRBD2	TRBJ2-5	TGTGCCAGCAGCGCACTGGGGACTAGCGGAGCCAAAGAGACCCAGTACTTC	CASSALGTSGAKETQYF
.	TRBV9	TRBD2	TRBJ2-5	TGTGCCAGCAGCGTAACAGCGGGGGGGCCTCAGGAGACCCAGTACTTC	CASSVTAGGPQETQYF
.	TRBV6-6	TRBD1	TRBJ2-7	TGTGCCAGCAGCTCACCGGGACAGGGGGTCTACGAGCAGTACTTC	CASSSPGQGVYEQYF
.	TRBV25-1	.	TRBJ1-2	TGTGCCAGCAGTGAATTTGGCCGCTATGGCTACACCTTC	CASSEFGRYGYTF
few	TRBV18	TRBD2	TRBJ2-5	TGTGCCAGCTCGCCTCCTAGCGGGGGGCAAGAGACCCAGTACTTC	CASSPPSGGQETQYF
.	TRBV4-3	.	TRBJ1-2	TGCGCCAGCAGCCAAGATCGCGGAGTTGCCGACTATGGCTACACCTTC	CASSQDRGVADYGYTF
.	TRBV25-1	.	TRBJ2-5	TGTGCCAGCAGTGAAACCAGGGGCCCTTCGCGGACCCAGTACTTC	CASSETRGPSRTQYF
.	TRBV27	.	TRBJ1-1	TGTGCCAGCAGTTTATCCCGGCAGGGTGGCACTGAAGCTTTCTTT	CASSLSRQGGTEAFF
.	TRBV30	.	TRBJ1-3	TGTGCCTGGAGTGTACTAGGATCTGGAAACACCATATATTTT	CAWSVLGSGNTIYF
once	TRBV7-3	TRBD2	TRBJ2-1	TGTGCCAGCAGCTTAATTGGGTTGGGGGCTAGCGGGTACAATGAGCAGTTCTTC	CASSLIGLGASGYNEQFF
.	TRBV7-2	TRBD2	TRBJ2-1	TGTGCCAGCAGCTTCGGAGGTCTAGCGGGAGAGCAGTTCTTC	CASSFGGLAGEQFF
once	TRBV9	TRBD1	TRBJ2-7	TGTGCCAGCAGCCCAACGACAGGGGACCATAACGAGCAGTACTTC	CASSPTTGDHNEQYF
many	TRBV6-4	.	TRBJ2-1	TGTGCCAGCAGTGACTCAGTAGGAGACCACAATGAGCAGTTCTTC	CASSDSVGDHNEQFF
.	TRBV9	.	TRBJ1-5	TGTGCCAGCGGTCTAGCCGGCAGTGTCAATCAGCCCCAGCATTTT	CASGLAGSVNQPQHF
.	TRBV7-9	TRBD1	TRBJ2-7	TGTGCCAGCAGGGACAGGAGCTCCTACGAGCAGTACTTC	CASRDRSSYEQYF
.	TRBV15	TRBD2	TRBJ2-5	TGTGCCACCAGCGGAGCGACTAGCGGGGGTGGGGAGACCCAGTACTTC	CATSGATSGGGETQYF
.	TRBV9	.	TRBJ2-6	TGTGCCAGCATGAACCGGGATCACGCCTTCTCTGGGGCCAACGTCCTGACTTTC	CASMNRDHAFSGANVLTF
.	TRBV5-5	.	TRBJ2-7	TGTGCCAGCAGCTTGGTAGGGGTCGAGCAGTACTTC	CASSLVGVEQYF
few	TRBV15	TRBD1	TRBJ2-3	TGTGCCACCCTAACAGGGGGCGGTACAGATACGCAGTATTTT	CATLTGGGTDTQYF
once	TRBV19	.	TRBJ1-1	TGTGCCAGTAGTAGCGGGCAGTTGAACACTGAAGCTTTCTTT	CASSSGQLNTEAFF
.	TRBV7-9	.	TRBJ2-7	TGTGCCATCGGCCGGGGTACAAGTGCCTACGAGCAGTACTTC	CAIGRGTSAYEQYF
.	TRBV5-4	TRBD1	TRBJ2-7	TGTGCCAGCAGCTTGGGACAGGGCCCCTACGAGCAGTACTTC	CASSLGQGPYEQYF
.	TRBV7-9	.	TRBJ2-7	TGTGCCAGCAGCCCCGACAGGTCCGACGAGCAGTACTTC	CASSPDRSDEQYF
few	TRBV30	TRBD2	TRBJ2-7	TGTGCCTGTGCCGTAGGGCTAGCGGGCTACGAGCAGTACTTC	CACAVGLAGYEQYF
.	TRBV9	TRBD1	TRBJ2-3	TGTGCCAGCAGCGCGGGACAGTGGGGCACAGATACGCAGTATTTT	CASSAGQWGTDTQYF
.	TRBV27	.	TRBJ2-3	TGTGCCAGCAGTTTAAGGGGGACAGATACGCAGTATTTT	CASSLRGTDTQYF
.	TRBV28	TRBD1	TRBJ2-7	TGTGCCAGCACCTTACAGGGGATGACCTACGAGCAGTACTTC	CASTLQGMTYEQYF
few	TRBV30	.	TRBJ1-5	TGTGCCTGGAGTGCGGGTTTGGGTCAGCCCCAGCATTTT	CAWSAGLGQPQHF
.	TRBV6-5	.	TRBJ1-6	TGTGCCAGCTCCGAACACAGCTCCTATAATTCACCCCTCCACTTT	CASSEHSSYNSPLHF
.	TRBV6-5	.	TRBJ1-2	TGTGCCAGCAGTCCAGGGCCCGCTCTGAGTGGCTACACCTTC	CASSPGPALSGYTF
.	TRBV19	TRBD1	TRBJ1-1	TGTGCCAGTAGGCAATACCGACAGGGAAACACTGAAGCTTTCTTT	CASRQYRQGNTEAFF
.	TRBV6-1	TRBD1	TRBJ2-7	TGTGCCAACGGCCGGGACAGCTGGGGGGAGCAGTACTTC	CANGRDSWGEQYF
.	TRBV5-4	TRBD1	TRBJ1-2	TGTGCCAGCAGCTTGGGCGGACTACCACAGGGGGAATCCGCGGGCTACACCTTC	CASSLGGLPQGESAGYTF
.	TRBV6-5	.	TRBJ2-2	TGTGCCAGCAGCCCCTGGGCCAGCACCGGGGAGCTGTTTTTT	CASSPWASTGELFF
.	TRBV19	.	TRBJ1-1	TGTGCCAGTAGCCAGACAGTTAACACTGAAGCTTTCTTT	CASSQTVNTEAFF
.	TRBV19	TRBD1	TRBJ1-6	TGTGCCAGTAGTATAAGACAGGGGGCCTCCTATAATTCACCCCTCCACTTT	CASSIRQGASYNSPLHF
.	TRBV5-3	.	TRBJ2-7	TGTGCCAGGAGAAGGGGATTTTACGAGCAGTACTTC	CARRRGFYEQYF
.	TRBV6-5	TRBD1	TRBJ2-5	TGTGCCAGCAGTTACGGTTCAGGGGGCTACCAAGAGACCCAGTACTTC	CASSYGSGGYQETQYF
.	TRBV7-6	TRBD2	TRBJ2-3	TGTGCCAGCAGCTTAGGTGCAGGACTAGCGGGGAGCACAGATACGCAGTATTTT	CASSLGAGLAGSTDTQYF
.	TRBV2	TRBD1	TRBJ1-4	TGTGCCAGCAGTGAGACAGGGGATCGGGAAAAACTGTTTTTT	CASSETGDREKLFF
.	TRBV9	.	TRBJ2-7	TGTGCCAGCAGCGTAGGGAGTCTTCCCGACGAGCAGTACTTC	CASSVGSLPDEQYF
.	TRBV19	.	TRBJ2-3	TGTGCCAGTAGTCCCCTCCTTACAGATACGCAGTATTTT	CASSPLLTDTQYF
.	TRBV6-1	TRBD1	TRBJ1-5	TGTGCCAGCAGTGCCCCACACTTTACAGGGGCGGGCAATCAGCCCCAGCATTTT	CASSAPHFTGAGNQPQHF
.	TRBV5-4	.	TRBJ1-2	TGTGCCAGCAGCTCCCAGGGCTGGGGCTACACCTTC	CASSSQGWGYTF
.	TRBV19	TRBD1	TRBJ1-5	TGTGCCAGTGACAGGGGTAACCAGCCCCAGCATTTT	CASDRGNQPQHF